The present TCR beta chain was sequenced within a study of T cell changes during pregnancy in multiple sclerosis. This CDR3 has 17 residues. The V segment lost 5 bases and the J segment 3 bases; nucleotides outside the gene matches: 9. Germline V gene lookup returns CDR1 MNHEY and CDR2 SMNVEV (reference sequence). This clone appeared once. Repertoires were generated with immunoSEQ multiplex PCR, while TCRdb's copy carries only in-frame clones and drops some. The table shows some 85,000 clones, with 85% to 95% occurring only once. The V gene is TRBV27, the J gene TRBJ2-1; 11 bases are a match to TRBD2. Sequences were derived from peripheral blood, sampled in the third trimester of pregnancy. This receptor was identified in a female donor with multiple sclerosis, enrolled in a pregnancy study. The chain's CDR3 is CASSEGSGRALYNEQFF. The CDR3 nucleotides read TGTGCCAGCAGTGAGGGTAGCGGGAGGGCCCTCTACAATGAGCAGTTCTTC.